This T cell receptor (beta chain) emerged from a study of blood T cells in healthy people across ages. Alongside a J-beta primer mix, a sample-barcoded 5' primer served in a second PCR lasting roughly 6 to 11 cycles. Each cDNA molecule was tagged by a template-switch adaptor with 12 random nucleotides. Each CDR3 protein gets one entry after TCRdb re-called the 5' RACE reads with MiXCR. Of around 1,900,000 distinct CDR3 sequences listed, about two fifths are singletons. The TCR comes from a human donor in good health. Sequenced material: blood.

The CDR3 sequence: CASSLQGPIGETQYF. DNA of the CDR3: TGTGCCAGCAGCTTACAAGGCCCGATTGGGGAGACCCAGTACTTC. The chain has TRBV7-2 and TRBJ2-5; no reliable D call. The CDR3 is made up of 15 amino acids. V gave up 2 bases and J gave up 5 bases, with 15 bases separating them. Germline-derived CDR1 and CDR2 are SGHTA and FQGNSA.